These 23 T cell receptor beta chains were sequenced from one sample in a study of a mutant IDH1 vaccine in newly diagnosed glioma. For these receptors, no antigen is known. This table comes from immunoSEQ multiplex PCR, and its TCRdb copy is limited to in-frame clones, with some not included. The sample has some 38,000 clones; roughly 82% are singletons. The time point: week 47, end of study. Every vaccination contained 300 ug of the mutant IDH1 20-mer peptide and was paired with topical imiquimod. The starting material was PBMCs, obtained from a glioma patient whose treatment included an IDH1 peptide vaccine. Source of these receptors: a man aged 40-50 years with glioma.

The chain's CDR3 is CASSSETGAYYGYTF. The CDR3 nucleotides are TGTGCCAGCAGTTCCGAGACAGGGGCGTACTATGGCTACACCTTC. The rearrangement uses TRBV6-5 and TRBJ1-2; 8 nucleotides agree with TRBD1. This CDR3 has 15 amino acids. Germline loops: CDR1 MNHEY, CDR2 SVGAGI. The V and J ends lost 4 bases and 3 bases, in that order; junction bases with no gene match: 7.

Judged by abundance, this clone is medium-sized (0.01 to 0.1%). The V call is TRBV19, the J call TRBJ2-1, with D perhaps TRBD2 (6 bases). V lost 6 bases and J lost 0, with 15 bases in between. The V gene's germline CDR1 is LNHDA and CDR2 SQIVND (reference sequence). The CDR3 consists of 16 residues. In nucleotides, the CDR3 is TGTGCCAGTAGCCCTATAGCGGAGAGCTCCTACAATGAGCAGTTCTTC. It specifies CASSPIAESSYNEQFF.

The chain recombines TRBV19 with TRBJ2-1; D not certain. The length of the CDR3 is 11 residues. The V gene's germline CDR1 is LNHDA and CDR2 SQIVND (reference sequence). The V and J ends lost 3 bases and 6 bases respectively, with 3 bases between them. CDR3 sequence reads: CASSIFNEQFF. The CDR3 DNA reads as TGTGCCAGTAGTATCTTCAATGAGCAGTTCTTC.

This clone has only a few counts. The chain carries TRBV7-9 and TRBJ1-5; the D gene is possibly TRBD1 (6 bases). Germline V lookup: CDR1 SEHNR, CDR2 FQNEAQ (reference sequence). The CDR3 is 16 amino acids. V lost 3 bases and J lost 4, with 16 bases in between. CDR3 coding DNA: TGTGCCAGCAGCTTGACAGGTGGGGGTGTTAATCAGCCCCAGCATTTT. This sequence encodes CASSLTGGGVNQPQHF.

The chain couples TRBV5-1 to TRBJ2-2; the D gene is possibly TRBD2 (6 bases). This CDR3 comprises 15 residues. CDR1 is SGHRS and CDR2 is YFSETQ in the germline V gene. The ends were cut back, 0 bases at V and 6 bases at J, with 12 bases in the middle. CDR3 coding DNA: TGCGCCAGCAGCTTGGTCCGGGGGAAGTCCGGGGAGCTGTTTTTT. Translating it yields CASSLVRGKSGELFF.

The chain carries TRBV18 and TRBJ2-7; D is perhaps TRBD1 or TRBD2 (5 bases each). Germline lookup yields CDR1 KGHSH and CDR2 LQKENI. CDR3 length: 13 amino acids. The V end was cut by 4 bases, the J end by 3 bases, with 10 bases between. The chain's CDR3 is CASSRDGYYEQYF. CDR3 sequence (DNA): TGTGCCAGCTCACGGGACGGATACTACGAGCAGTACTTC.

The CDR3 here is CASSRGRGDYGYTF. The CDR3 coding sequence is TGTGCCAGCAGCCGGGGCAGAGGAGACTATGGCTACACCTTC. V gene TRBV6-5 combines with J gene TRBJ1-2; D perhaps matches TRBD1 (5 bases). V was clipped by 6 bases and J by 3 bases, with 14 bases between them. Per germline, CDR1 MNHEY and CDR2 SVGAGI. There are 14 residues in the CDR3.

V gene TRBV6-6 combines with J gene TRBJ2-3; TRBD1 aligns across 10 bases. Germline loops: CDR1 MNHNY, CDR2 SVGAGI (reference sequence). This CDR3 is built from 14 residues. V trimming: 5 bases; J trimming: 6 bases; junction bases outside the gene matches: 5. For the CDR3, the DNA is TGTGCCAGCAGTCGACAGGGGGCGCGGGATACGCAGTATTTT. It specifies CASSRQGARDTQYF.

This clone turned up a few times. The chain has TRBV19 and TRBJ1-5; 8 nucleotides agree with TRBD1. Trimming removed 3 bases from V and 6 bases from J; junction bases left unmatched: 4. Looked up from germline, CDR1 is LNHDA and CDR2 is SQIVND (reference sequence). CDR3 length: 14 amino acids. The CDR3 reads CASSIQGAGQPQHF. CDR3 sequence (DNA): TGTGCCAGTAGTATCCAGGGGGCTGGTCAGCCCCAGCATTTT.

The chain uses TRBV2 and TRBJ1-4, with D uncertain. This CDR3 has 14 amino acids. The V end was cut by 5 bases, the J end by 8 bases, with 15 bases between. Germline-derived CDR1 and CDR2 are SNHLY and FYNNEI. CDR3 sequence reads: CASSTVSGYEKLFF. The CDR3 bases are TGTGCCAGCAGTACGGTCTCGGGGTACGAAAAACTGTTTTTT. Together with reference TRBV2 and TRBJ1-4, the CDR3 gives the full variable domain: EPEVTQTPSHQVTQMGQEVILRCVPISNHLYFYWYRQILGQKVEFLVSFYNNEISEKSEIFDDQFSVERPDGSNFTLKIRSTKLEDSAMYFCASSTVSGYEKLFFGSGTQLSVL.

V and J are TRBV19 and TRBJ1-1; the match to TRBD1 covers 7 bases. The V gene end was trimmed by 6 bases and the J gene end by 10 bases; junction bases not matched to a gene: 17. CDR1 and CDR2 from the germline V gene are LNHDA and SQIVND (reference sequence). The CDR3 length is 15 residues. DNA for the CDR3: TGTGCCAGTAGGGCGGACAGGACACCGACTAGGGGAGCTTTCTTT. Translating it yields CASRADRTPTRGAFF.

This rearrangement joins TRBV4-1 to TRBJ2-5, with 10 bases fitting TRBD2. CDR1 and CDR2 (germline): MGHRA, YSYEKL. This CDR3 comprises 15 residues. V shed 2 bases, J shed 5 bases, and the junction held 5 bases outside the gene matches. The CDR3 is CASSQLAGVGETQYF. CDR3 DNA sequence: TGCGCCAGCAGCCAACTAGCGGGAGTTGGTGAGACCCAGTACTTC.

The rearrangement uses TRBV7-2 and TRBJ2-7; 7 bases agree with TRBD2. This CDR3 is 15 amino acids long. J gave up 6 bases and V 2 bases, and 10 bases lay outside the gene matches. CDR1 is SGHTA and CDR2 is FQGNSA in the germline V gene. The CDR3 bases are TGTGCCAGCAGCTTAAACAGCGGGGCCGGGTCCGAGCAGTACTTC. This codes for CASSLNSGAGSEQYF.

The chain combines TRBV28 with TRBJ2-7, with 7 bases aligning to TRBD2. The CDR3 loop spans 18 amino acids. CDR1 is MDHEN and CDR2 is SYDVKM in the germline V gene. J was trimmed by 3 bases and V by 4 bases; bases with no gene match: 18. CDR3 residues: CASSSTRRASGAIYEQYV. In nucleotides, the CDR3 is TGTGCCAGCAGTTCCACCCGGCGGGCTAGCGGAGCAATCTACGAGCAGTACGTC.

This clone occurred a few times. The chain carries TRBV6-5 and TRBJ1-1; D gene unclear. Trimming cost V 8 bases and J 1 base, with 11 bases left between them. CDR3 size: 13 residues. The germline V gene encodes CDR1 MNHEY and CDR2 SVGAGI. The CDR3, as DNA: TGTGCCAGCTCTGAGATCAGGAACACTGAAGCTTTCTTT. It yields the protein CASSEIRNTEAFF.

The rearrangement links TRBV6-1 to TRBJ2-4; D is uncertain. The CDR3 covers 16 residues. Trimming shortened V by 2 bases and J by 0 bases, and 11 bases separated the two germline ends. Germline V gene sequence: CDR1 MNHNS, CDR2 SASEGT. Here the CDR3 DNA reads TGTGCCAGCAGTGAATTCAGCCAGCTAGCCAAAAACATTCAGTACTTC. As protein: CASSEFSQLAKNIQYF.

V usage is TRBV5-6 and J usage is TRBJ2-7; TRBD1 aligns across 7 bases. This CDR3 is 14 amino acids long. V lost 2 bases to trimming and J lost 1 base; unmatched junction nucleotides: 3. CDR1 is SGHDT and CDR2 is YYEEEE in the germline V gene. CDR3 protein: CASSFGTDSYEQYF. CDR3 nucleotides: TGTGCCAGCAGCTTTGGGACAGATTCCTACGAGCAGTACTTC.

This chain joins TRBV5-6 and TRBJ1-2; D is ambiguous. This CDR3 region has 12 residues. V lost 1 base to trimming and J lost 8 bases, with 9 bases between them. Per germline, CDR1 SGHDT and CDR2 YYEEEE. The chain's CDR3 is CASSLTGTGYTF. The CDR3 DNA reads TGTGCCAGCAGCTTGACTGGAACGGGCTACACCTTC. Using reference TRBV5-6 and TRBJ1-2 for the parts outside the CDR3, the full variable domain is DAGVTQSPTHLIKTRGQQVTLRCSPKSGHDTVSWYQQALGQGPQFIFQYYEEEERQRGNFPDRFSGHQFPNYSSELNVNALLLGDSALYLCASSLTGTGYTFGSGTRLTVV.

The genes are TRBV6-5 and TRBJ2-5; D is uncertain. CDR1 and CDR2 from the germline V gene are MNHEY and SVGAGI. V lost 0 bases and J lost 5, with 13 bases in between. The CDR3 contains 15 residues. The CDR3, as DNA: TGTGCCAGCAGTTACTCTGGGTCAGAGCTGGAGACCCAGTACTTC. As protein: CASSYSGSELETQYF.

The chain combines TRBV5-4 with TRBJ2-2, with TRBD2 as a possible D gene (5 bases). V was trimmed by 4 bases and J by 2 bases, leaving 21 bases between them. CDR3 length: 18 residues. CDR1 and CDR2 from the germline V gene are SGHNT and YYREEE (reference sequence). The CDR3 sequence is CASSPRWGAEENTGELFF. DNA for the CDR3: TGTGCCAGCAGCCCCCGTTGGGGAGCGGAGGAAAACACCGGGGAGCTGTTTTTT.

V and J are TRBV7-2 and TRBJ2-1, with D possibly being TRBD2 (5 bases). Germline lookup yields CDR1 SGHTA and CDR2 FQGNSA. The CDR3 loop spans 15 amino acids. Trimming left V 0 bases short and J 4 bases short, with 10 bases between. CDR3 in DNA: TGTGCCAGCAGCTTAGCGGTGAGGGTATACAATGAGCAGTTCTTC. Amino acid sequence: CASSLAVRVYNEQFF.

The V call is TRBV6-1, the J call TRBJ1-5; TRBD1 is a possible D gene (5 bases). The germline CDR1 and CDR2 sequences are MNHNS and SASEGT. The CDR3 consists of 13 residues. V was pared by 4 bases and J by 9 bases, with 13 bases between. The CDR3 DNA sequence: TGTGCCAGCAGTGCCTCGACAGAGACGCCCCAGCATTTT. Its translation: CASSASTETPQHF.

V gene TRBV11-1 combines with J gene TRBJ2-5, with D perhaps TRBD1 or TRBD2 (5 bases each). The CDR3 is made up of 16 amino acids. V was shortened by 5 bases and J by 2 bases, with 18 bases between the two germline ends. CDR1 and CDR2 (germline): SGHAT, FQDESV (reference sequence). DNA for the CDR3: TGTGCCAGCAGCCGTTTCTCAAGGGACGGACAAGAGACCCAGTACTTC. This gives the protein CASSRFSRDGQETQYF.